This T cell receptor beta chain is drawn from a study of blood T cell repertoires in COVID-19. Study-wide background: Spain, Italy and the United States supplied samples that represented acute and convalescent COVID-19. PBMCs, B-cell-depleted T cells, or T cells provided the cDNA or gDNA that made up the material.

Per germline, CDR1 MNHEY and CDR2 SMNVEV (reference sequence). Trimming pared 5 bases from V and 8 bases from J, leaving 15 bases between. CDR3 length equals 14 residues. Some clones are missing from TCRdb's copy, which holds only in-frame ones; the method was immunoSEQ multiplex PCR. Among 250,000 to 300,000 clones listed, about nine tenths were seen once. This clone was seen just once. Sequencing was carried out using peripheral blood. This chain joins TRBV27 and TRBJ2-2; possible D gene TRBD2, 5 bases. The TCR sequence derives from a woman aged 25-40 years with COVID-19, enrolled during active disease. The DNA of the CDR3 is TGTGCCAGCAGTGCCCGGACTTCCCGGGGGGAGCTGTTTTTT. This codes for CASSARTSRGELFF.